The next 4 T cell receptor beta chains were all read from a single sample in a study of T cell responses to AZD1222 COVID-19 vaccine (dated by TCRdb to 2020 to 2023). Library preparation employed the immunoSEQ multiplex PCR assay. The table comes from immuneACCESS by way of TCRdb, which keeps in-frame sequences with V and J called. Part of the clones is missing from these tables; in studies checked, under half for an unresolved V gene and the rest for unknown reasons. Recorded for this sample are over 100,000 clones; 70% to 90% of them occurred a single time. The top ten hold around 4.4% of the sample. This specimen's time point label, interpreted: about 28 days (+/-7) after the second vaccine dose. This material consisted of peripheral blood, taken 28 days after the second AZD1222 dose. Receptors originate from an adult who received the AZD1222 COVID-19 vaccine.

The chain uses TRBV5-1 and TRBJ1-4; 8 positions agree with TRBD1. Trimming at V came to 1 base and at J to 2 bases, leaving 7 bases not matched to a gene. CDR3 size: 17 residues. The germline CDR1 and CDR2 sequences are SGHRS and YFSETQ. CDR3 coding DNA: TGCGCCAGCAGCTTGAGGTACAGGGGGAACACTAATGAAAAACTGTTTTTT. Amino acid sequence: CASSLRYRGNTNEKLFF.

The CDR3 sequence: CATSDLPRTGTTSYNEQFF. The CDR3 nucleotides read TGTGCCACCAGTGATTTGCCCCGGACAGGGACGACCTCCTACAATGAGCAGTTCTTC. The chain recombines TRBV24-1 with TRBJ2-1; 8 bases are a match to TRBD1. Germline V gene lookup returns CDR1 KGHDR and CDR2 SFDVKD. This CDR3 is 19 amino acids long. The J segment lost 0 bases and the V segment lost 0 bases, leaving 9 bases of the junction unmatched.

The V call is TRBV7-9, the J call TRBJ1-2, with 9 bases fitting TRBD1. The V gene end was trimmed by 5 bases and the J gene end by 1 base; junction bases not matched to a gene: 8. CDR3 length: 16 amino acids. Looked up from germline, CDR1 is SEHNR and CDR2 is FQNEAQ (reference sequence). The CDR3 sequence: CASSDHRDRDNYGYTF. The DNA for the CDR3 is TGTGCCAGCAGCGATCATCGGGACAGGGATAACTATGGCTACACCTTC.

The chain recombines TRBV24-1 with TRBJ1-5; no definite D call. The CDR3 is made up of 15 amino acids. Germline CDR1 and CDR2: KGHDR and SFDVKD. V was pared by 5 bases and J by 2 bases, with 12 bases between. As DNA, the CDR3 is TGTGCCACCAGTGTATCCGGTCTGGGCAATCAGCCCCAGCATTTT. Its translation is CATSVSGLGNQPQHF.